A selection of T cell receptor beta chains follows, all from one sample in a study of post-analysis software for immune sequencing data. TCRdb called the PCR reads again in MiXCR, with one record for every CDR3 protein. The top ten clones hold approximately 4.4% of a sample with 650,000 to 850,000 distinct CDR3 sequences, around 42% of them seen once. Sequencing input: blood. The receptors stem from a girl between 5 and 17 years old with multiple sclerosis. Both conserved end residues are part of each CDR3. The order of the fields is clone size, D gene, V gene, J gene, CDR3 protein, CDR3 DNA. D genes are given only for firm matches. Expanded clones get a size class; other rows say once, few or many, or leave the size out.

clone_size: few
d_call: -
v_call: TRBV7-2
j_call: TRBJ2-7
cdr3_aa: CASSYPGAEQYF
cdr3_nt: TGTGCCAGCAGCTACCCAGGGGCCGAGCAGTACTTC

clone_size: -
d_call: TRBD2
v_call: TRBV10-3
j_call: TRBJ2-5
cdr3_aa: CAISSQASGVETQYF
cdr3_nt: TGTGCCATCAGTTCCCAGGCTAGCGGTGTAGAGACCCAGTACTTC

clone_size: -
d_call: -
v_call: TRBV9
j_call: TRBJ2-1
cdr3_aa: CASSGRDRVTSGIGNEQFF
cdr3_nt: TGTGCCAGCAGCGGTCGGGACAGGGTAACTAGCGGGATAGGGAATGAGCAGTTCTTC

clone_size: -
d_call: TRBD2
v_call: TRBV7-2
j_call: TRBJ2-1
cdr3_aa: CASNGMAGAVYNEQFF
cdr3_nt: TGTGCCAGCAACGGGATGGCGGGAGCGGTCTACAATGAGCAGTTCTTC

clone_size: -
d_call: -
v_call: TRBV20-1
j_call: TRBJ1-1
cdr3_aa: CSARDPEGQGIYTEAFF
cdr3_nt: TGCAGTGCTAGAGATCCAGAGGGCCAGGGAATCTACACTGAAGCTTTCTTT

clone_size: -
d_call: -
v_call: TRBV12-3/TRBV12-4
j_call: TRBJ1-2
cdr3_aa: CATSLWSGSLGYTF
cdr3_nt: TGTGCCACCAGTTTGTGGTCAGGAAGCCTTGGCTACACCTTC

clone_size: -
d_call: -
v_call: TRBV10-3
j_call: TRBJ1-2
cdr3_aa: CAISEGGNYGYTF
cdr3_nt: TGTGCCATCAGTGAGGGGGGTAACTATGGCTACACCTTC

clone_size: -
d_call: -
v_call: TRBV20-1
j_call: TRBJ2-7
cdr3_aa: CSAFSADSYEQYF
cdr3_nt: TGCAGTGCTTTCTCGGCGGACAGCTACGAGCAGTACTTC

clone_size: -
d_call: -
v_call: TRBV29-1
j_call: TRBJ2-1
cdr3_aa: CSVVGRERVHSYNEQFF
cdr3_nt: TGCAGCGTTGTGGGCCGAGAGCGGGTACACTCCTACAATGAGCAGTTCTTC

clone_size: -
d_call: -
v_call: TRBV5-1
j_call: TRBJ1-2
cdr3_aa: CASSLEQGYTF
cdr3_nt: TGCGCCAGCAGCTTGGAGCAAGGCTACACCTTC

clone_size: once
d_call: -
v_call: TRBV25-1
j_call: TRBJ2-3
cdr3_aa: CASKGGGTSDTQYF
cdr3_nt: TGTGCCAGCAAAGGGGGAGGGACCTCAGATACGCAGTATTTT

clone_size: -
d_call: -
v_call: TRBV28
j_call: TRBJ1-5
cdr3_aa: CASSLKSDAQPQHF
cdr3_nt: TGTGCCAGCAGTTTAAAGAGTGATGCTCAGCCCCAGCATTTT

clone_size: few
d_call: TRBD1
v_call: TRBV12-3/TRBV12-4
j_call: TRBJ2-1
cdr3_aa: CASSSIPGQGSYNEQFF
cdr3_nt: TGTGCCAGCAGTTCTATCCCGGGACAGGGCTCCTACAATGAGCAGTTCTTC

clone_size: few
d_call: TRBD2
v_call: TRBV10-3
j_call: TRBJ2-5
cdr3_aa: CAISEQVAGEETQYF
cdr3_nt: TGTGCCATCAGTGAGCAGGTAGCGGGAGAAGAGACCCAGTACTTC

clone_size: few
d_call: TRBD2
v_call: TRBV10-3
j_call: TRBJ2-1
cdr3_aa: CAIRGSGSGDGQFF
cdr3_nt: TGTGCCATCAGGGGAAGCGGGAGCGGAGATGGGCAGTTCTTC

clone_size: -
d_call: TRBD2
v_call: TRBV7-2
j_call: TRBJ2-1
cdr3_aa: CASSPRLAGERNEQFF
cdr3_nt: TGTGCCAGCAGCCCGAGACTAGCGGGAGAGAGGAATGAGCAGTTCTTC

clone_size: -
d_call: TRBD2
v_call: TRBV9
j_call: TRBJ2-1
cdr3_aa: CASSVGLAGMNEQFF
cdr3_nt: TGTGCCAGCAGCGTAGGCCTAGCGGGAATGAATGAGCAGTTCTTC

clone_size: -
d_call: -
v_call: TRBV7-8
j_call: TRBJ2-5
cdr3_aa: CASSYPTGAALRETQYF
cdr3_nt: TGTGCCAGCAGCTACCCAACCGGGGCCGCTCTAAGGGAGACCCAGTACTTC

clone_size: -
d_call: TRBD2
v_call: TRBV20-1
j_call: TRBJ2-1
cdr3_aa: CSASGTSRYNEQFF
cdr3_nt: TGCAGTGCTAGCGGGACTAGCAGATACAATGAGCAGTTCTTC

clone_size: -
d_call: -
v_call: TRBV10-3
j_call: TRBJ1-2
cdr3_aa: CAITPGVDNYGYTF
cdr3_nt: TGTGCCATCACGCCGGGAGTAGACAACTATGGCTACACCTTC

clone_size: -
d_call: TRBD2
v_call: TRBV18
j_call: TRBJ2-1
cdr3_aa: CASSYKRELLYNEQFF
cdr3_nt: TGTGCCAGCTCGTATAAGCGGGAGTTGCTCTACAATGAGCAGTTCTTC

clone_size: -
d_call: TRBD1
v_call: TRBV28
j_call: TRBJ2-7
cdr3_aa: CASGIGQGFYEQYF
cdr3_nt: TGTGCCAGCGGCATAGGACAGGGTTTTTACGAGCAGTACTTC

clone_size: -
d_call: -
v_call: TRBV20-1
j_call: TRBJ2-1
cdr3_aa: CSAWLEPFYNEQFF
cdr3_nt: TGCAGTGCCTGGCTAGAACCTTTCTACAATGAGCAGTTCTTC

clone_size: few
d_call: TRBD2
v_call: TRBV9
j_call: TRBJ2-4
cdr3_aa: CASSRGENIQYF
cdr3_nt: TGTGCCAGCAGCCGGGGGGAGAACATTCAGTACTTC

clone_size: -
d_call: -
v_call: TRBV20-1
j_call: TRBJ2-3
cdr3_aa: CSPSSSSTDTQYF
cdr3_nt: TGCAGTCCCAGTTCCTCTAGCACAGATACGCAGTATTTT

clone_size: few
d_call: -
v_call: TRBV6-5
j_call: TRBJ1-1
cdr3_aa: CASSWGRGNTEAFF
cdr3_nt: TGTGCCAGCAGTTGGGGCAGGGGGAACACTGAAGCTTTCTTT

clone_size: few
d_call: -
v_call: TRBV6-2/TRBV6-3
j_call: TRBJ2-1
cdr3_aa: CASSHRISSSYNEQFF
cdr3_nt: TGTGCCAGCAGCCATCGCATTTCGTCCTCCTACAATGAGCAGTTCTTC

clone_size: -
d_call: -
v_call: TRBV10-3
j_call: TRBJ2-5
cdr3_aa: CAISEARGQQGREQYF
cdr3_nt: TGTGCCATCAGTGAGGCCCGGGGTCAACAGGGGAGGGAGCAGTACTTC

clone_size: -
d_call: -
v_call: TRBV7-2
j_call: TRBJ2-3
cdr3_aa: CASSSRDSPPDTQYF
cdr3_nt: TGTGCCAGCAGCTCGAGGGACTCCCCCCCAGATACGCAGTATTTT

clone_size: -
d_call: -
v_call: TRBV2
j_call: TRBJ2-7
cdr3_aa: CAAARDSYEQYF
cdr3_nt: TGTGCCGCAGCCCGAGATTCCTACGAGCAGTACTTC

clone_size: -
d_call: TRBD1
v_call: TRBV6-5
j_call: TRBJ1-4
cdr3_aa: CASSSRGRTTNEKLFF
cdr3_nt: TGTGCCAGCAGTTCAAGGGGGCGCACGACTAATGAAAAACTGTTTTTT

clone_size: -
d_call: TRBD1
v_call: TRBV6-1
j_call: TRBJ2-7
cdr3_aa: CASSIGTGVYEQYF
cdr3_nt: TGTGCCAGCAGTATCGGGACAGGGGTCTACGAGCAGTACTTC

clone_size: -
d_call: -
v_call: TRBV20-1
j_call: TRBJ2-1
cdr3_aa: CSASPLALTGVGSYNEQFF
cdr3_nt: TGCAGTGCTAGCCCATTAGCCCTAACCGGAGTCGGCTCCTACAATGAGCAGTTTTTC

clone_size: once
d_call: TRBD1
v_call: TRBV20-1
j_call: TRBJ1-2
cdr3_aa: CSASGTGRGYTF
cdr3_nt: TGCAGTGCTAGTGGGACAGGGAGAGGCTACACCTTC

clone_size: -
d_call: TRBD2
v_call: TRBV5-1
j_call: TRBJ2-1
cdr3_aa: CASSPGLAGQNEQFF
cdr3_nt: TGCGCCAGCAGCCCGGGACTAGCGGGTCAGAATGAGCAGTTCTTC

clone_size: -
d_call: -
v_call: TRBV6-2/TRBV6-3
j_call: TRBJ2-7
cdr3_aa: CASSYNRRSYEQYF
cdr3_nt: TGTGCCAGCAGTTACAACAGGAGATCCTACGAGCAGTACTTC

clone_size: -
d_call: -
v_call: TRBV18
j_call: TRBJ2-3
cdr3_aa: CASSPETWTDTQYF
cdr3_nt: TGTGCCAGCTCACCGGAGACCTGGACAGATACGCAGTATTTT

clone_size: -
d_call: TRBD1
v_call: TRBV19
j_call: TRBJ1-6
cdr3_aa: CASSTTGDSPLHF
cdr3_nt: TGTGCCAGTAGTACCACAGGGGATTCACCCCTCCACTTT

clone_size: -
d_call: TRBD1
v_call: TRBV18
j_call: TRBJ1-2
cdr3_aa: CASSSSLQGTDSDGYTF
cdr3_nt: TGTGCCAGCTCTTCCAGCCTACAGGGGACCGATTCGGATGGCTACACCTTC

clone_size: -
d_call: -
v_call: TRBV4-3
j_call: TRBJ2-3
cdr3_aa: CASSQEVWRTQYF
cdr3_nt: TGCGCCAGCAGCCAAGAAGTCTGGAGGACGCAGTATTTT

clone_size: -
d_call: -
v_call: TRBV7-3
j_call: TRBJ1-4
cdr3_aa: CASSQRAGEKLFF
cdr3_nt: TGTGCCAGCAGCCAAAGGGCGGGGGAAAAACTGTTTTTT

clone_size: few
d_call: -
v_call: TRBV5-6
j_call: TRBJ2-5
cdr3_aa: CASSLRGSGTSEQYF
cdr3_nt: TGTGCCAGCAGCTTAAGGGGGTCGGGGACGAGTGAGCAGTACTTC

clone_size: few
d_call: TRBD2
v_call: TRBV20-1
j_call: TRBJ2-3
cdr3_aa: CSARDFGLAGLDTQYF
cdr3_nt: TGCAGTGCTAGAGATTTCGGACTAGCGGGGTTGGATACGCAGTATTTT

clone_size: -
d_call: TRBD2
v_call: TRBV27
j_call: TRBJ2-1
cdr3_aa: CASSPAWTSGYNEQFF
cdr3_nt: TGTGCCAGCAGTCCGGCCTGGACTAGCGGCTACAATGAGCAGTTCTTC

clone_size: few
d_call: -
v_call: TRBV12-3/TRBV12-4
j_call: TRBJ2-7
cdr3_aa: CASSLAELSYEQYF
cdr3_nt: TGTGCCAGCAGTTTAGCGGAGCTGTCCTACGAGCAGTACTTC

clone_size: -
d_call: TRBD2
v_call: TRBV28
j_call: TRBJ2-7
cdr3_aa: CASSNTELAYAYEQYF
cdr3_nt: TGTGCCAGCAGTAATACAGAACTAGCGTACGCCTACGAGCAGTACTTC

clone_size: -
d_call: TRBD2
v_call: TRBV7-2
j_call: TRBJ2-5
cdr3_aa: CASTTDGLAGETQYF
cdr3_nt: TGTGCCAGCACCACAGATGGACTAGCAGGAGAGACCCAGTACTTC

clone_size: -
d_call: TRBD1
v_call: TRBV13
j_call: TRBJ2-7
cdr3_aa: CASSGRGYSYEQYF
cdr3_nt: TGTGCCAGCAGCGGCAGGGGGTATAGTTACGAGCAGTACTTC